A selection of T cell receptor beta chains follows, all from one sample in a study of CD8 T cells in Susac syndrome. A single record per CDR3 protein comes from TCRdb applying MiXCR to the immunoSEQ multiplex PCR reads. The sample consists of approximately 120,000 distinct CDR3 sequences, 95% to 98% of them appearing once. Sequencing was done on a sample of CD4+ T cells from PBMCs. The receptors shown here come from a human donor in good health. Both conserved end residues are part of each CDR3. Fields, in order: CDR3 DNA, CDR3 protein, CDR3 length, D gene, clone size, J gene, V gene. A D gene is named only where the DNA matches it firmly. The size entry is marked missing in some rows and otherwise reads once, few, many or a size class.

CDR3nt: TGTGCCAGCAGACCTGACAACTACGAGCAGTACTTC; CDR3aa: CASRPDNYEQYF; len: 12; d_gene: -; abundance: -; j_gene: TRBJ2-7; v_gene: TRBV2
CDR3nt: TGCGCCAGCAGCGGATTAGGGGGGTTGAACACTGAAGCTTTCTTT; CDR3aa: CASSGLGGLNTEAFF; len: 15; d_gene: -; abundance: few; j_gene: TRBJ1-1; v_gene: TRBV5-1
CDR3nt: TGCGCCAGCAGCCAGCTTGCAGGAGATCAAGAGACCCAGTACTTC; CDR3aa: CASSQLAGDQETQYF; len: 15; d_gene: -; abundance: -; j_gene: TRBJ2-5; v_gene: TRBV4-3
CDR3nt: TGTGCCAGCAGCCCCCGTGGGGACCTCCACACCGGGGAGCTGTTTTTT; CDR3aa: CASSPRGDLHTGELFF; len: 16; d_gene: -; abundance: -; j_gene: TRBJ2-2; v_gene: TRBV7-2
CDR3nt: TGTGCCAGCAGCGCCCGTCAACAGGGATTGGGGGAGACCCAGTACTTC; CDR3aa: CASSARQQGLGETQYF; len: 16; d_gene: -; abundance: -; j_gene: TRBJ2-5; v_gene: TRBV11-3
CDR3nt: TGTGCCAGCAGCTACGGAGGGGGGAGAGAGCAGTTCTTC; CDR3aa: CASSYGGGREQFF; len: 13; d_gene: -; abundance: -; j_gene: TRBJ2-1; v_gene: TRBV7-2
CDR3nt: TGCGCCAGCAGCCAATCCTTGGACAGGGGGCTTGGAAACACCATATATTTT; CDR3aa: CASSQSLDRGLGNTIYF; len: 17; d_gene: TRBD1; abundance: -; j_gene: TRBJ1-3; v_gene: TRBV4-1
CDR3nt: TGTGCCAGCAGATCGAGACAGGGGATCGGGGAGCTGTTTTTT; CDR3aa: CASRSRQGIGELFF; len: 14; d_gene: TRBD1; abundance: -; j_gene: TRBJ2-2; v_gene: TRBV5-8
CDR3nt: TGTGCCAGGGTTAGCGGGAGAGGGCCGAATGAGCAGTTCTTC; CDR3aa: CARVSGRGPNEQFF; len: 14; d_gene: TRBD2; abundance: -; j_gene: TRBJ2-1; v_gene: TRBV3-1
CDR3nt: TGTGCCAGCAGACAGGGGGAGGCAGAGACCCAGTACTTC; CDR3aa: CASRQGEAETQYF; len: 13; d_gene: TRBD1; abundance: -; j_gene: TRBJ2-5; v_gene: TRBV6-1
CDR3nt: TGTGCCTGGAGTGGGACCGACTACGAGCAGTACTTC; CDR3aa: CAWSGTDYEQYF; len: 12; d_gene: -; abundance: -; j_gene: TRBJ2-7; v_gene: TRBV30
CDR3nt: TGTGCCAGCACCCAATCAGAGACCCAGTACTTC; CDR3aa: CASTQSETQYF; len: 11; d_gene: -; abundance: -; j_gene: TRBJ2-5; v_gene: TRBV6-2/TRBV6-3
CDR3nt: TGTGCCAGTAGCCTGACAGGGGTAGGCTACACCTTC; CDR3aa: CASSLTGVGYTF; len: 12; d_gene: TRBD1; abundance: once; j_gene: TRBJ1-2; v_gene: TRBV19
CDR3nt: TGTGCCAGCAGCTCGTGGGACTTACTCAACGTCCTGACTTTC; CDR3aa: CASSSWDLLNVLTF; len: 14; d_gene: -; abundance: -; j_gene: TRBJ2-6; v_gene: TRBV5-6
CDR3nt: TGTGCCAGCAGCCAGAGGGGGGCAGCTAACTATGGCTACACCTTC; CDR3aa: CASSQRGAANYGYTF; len: 15; d_gene: -; abundance: -; j_gene: TRBJ1-2; v_gene: TRBV3-1
CDR3nt: TGCAGCGTTGCCATTAGCAACACTGAAGCTTTCTTT; CDR3aa: CSVAISNTEAFF; len: 12; d_gene: -; abundance: -; j_gene: TRBJ1-1; v_gene: TRBV29-1
CDR3nt: TGTGCCAGCAGCCCGGCAGGTGTCCAAGAGACCCAGTACTTC; CDR3aa: CASSPAGVQETQYF; len: 14; d_gene: -; abundance: -; j_gene: TRBJ2-5; v_gene: TRBV7-2
CDR3nt: TGTGCCAGCAGCCAGGCGGGGGGACAGAATCAGCCCCAGCATTTT; CDR3aa: CASSQAGGQNQPQHF; len: 15; d_gene: TRBD1; abundance: -; j_gene: TRBJ1-5; v_gene: TRBV3-1
CDR3nt: TGCGCCAGCAGCCCGGGACTAGCGGATGACAATGAGCAGTTCTTC; CDR3aa: CASSPGLADDNEQFF; len: 15; d_gene: TRBD2; abundance: -; j_gene: TRBJ2-1; v_gene: TRBV5-1
CDR3nt: TGTGCCAGCAGCCTCACCGGGACAACCCTGTTTTTT; CDR3aa: CASSLTGTTLFF; len: 12; d_gene: -; abundance: -; j_gene: TRBJ2-2; v_gene: TRBV7-2
CDR3nt: TGTGCCAGCAGTCCCACAGGGTACAGAGAGACCCAGTACTTC; CDR3aa: CASSPTGYRETQYF; len: 14; d_gene: -; abundance: -; j_gene: TRBJ2-5; v_gene: TRBV12-3/TRBV12-4
CDR3nt: TGCGCCAGCAGCCAAGACCCCGGTTTAGCGGATAGCGAGCAGTACTTC; CDR3aa: CASSQDPGLADSEQYF; len: 16; d_gene: -; abundance: -; j_gene: TRBJ2-7; v_gene: TRBV4-1
CDR3nt: TGTGCCAGCAGTGAGGCTGGAGGGCCCCAGCATTTT; CDR3aa: CASSEAGGPQHF; len: 12; d_gene: -; abundance: -; j_gene: TRBJ1-5; v_gene: TRBV12-3/TRBV12-4
CDR3nt: TGCAGCGTTGAAGGCGGGGGCTTTTCTAATGAAAAACTGTTTTTT; CDR3aa: CSVEGGGFSNEKLFF; len: 15; d_gene: -; abundance: -; j_gene: TRBJ1-4; v_gene: TRBV29-1
CDR3nt: TGTGCCTGGACGGGGGGGCACTCCTACGAGCAGTACTTC; CDR3aa: CAWTGGHSYEQYF; len: 13; d_gene: TRBD2; abundance: -; j_gene: TRBJ2-7; v_gene: TRBV30
CDR3nt: TGCAGTGCTCATGACAGACAGAACACTGAAGCTTTCTTT; CDR3aa: CSAHDRQNTEAFF; len: 13; d_gene: -; abundance: -; j_gene: TRBJ1-1; v_gene: TRBV20-1
CDR3nt: TGTGCCAGCAAAACAGGGGGAGAGACCCAGTACTTC; CDR3aa: CASKTGGETQYF; len: 12; d_gene: TRBD1; abundance: -; j_gene: TRBJ2-5; v_gene: TRBV2
CDR3nt: TGCGCCAGCAGCCTGGGCTCGAACACTGAAGCTTTCTTT; CDR3aa: CASSLGSNTEAFF; len: 13; d_gene: -; abundance: -; j_gene: TRBJ1-1; v_gene: TRBV4-3
CDR3nt: TGCAGTGCTAGAGATATGGGGCGAGGAAACACCGGGGAGCTGTTTTTT; CDR3aa: CSARDMGRGNTGELFF; len: 16; d_gene: -; abundance: -; j_gene: TRBJ2-2; v_gene: TRBV20-1
CDR3nt: TGTGCCAGCAGCGTAGCGTCCGGAGTGGGGCAAGAGACCCAGTACTTC; CDR3aa: CASSVASGVGQETQYF; len: 16; d_gene: -; abundance: -; j_gene: TRBJ2-5; v_gene: TRBV9
CDR3nt: TGCAGTGCAGGCAGCTCCTACAATGAGCAGTTCTTC; CDR3aa: CSAGSSYNEQFF; len: 12; d_gene: -; abundance: -; j_gene: TRBJ2-1; v_gene: TRBV20-1
CDR3nt: TGTGCCAGCAGCCCCGAGAACCGGGACCGAAGCTCCTACGAGCAGTACTTC; CDR3aa: CASSPENRDRSSYEQYF; len: 17; d_gene: -; abundance: -; j_gene: TRBJ2-7; v_gene: TRBV7-9
CDR3nt: TGCGCCAGCAGTCCTCCCTCGACGAGAAAGAAAGCCAAAAACATTCAGTACTTC; CDR3aa: CASSPPSTRKKAKNIQYF; len: 18; d_gene: -; abundance: once; j_gene: TRBJ2-4; v_gene: TRBV23-1
CDR3nt: TGTGCCACCCGGACAGACGCAAATTCACCCCTCCACTTT; CDR3aa: CATRTDANSPLHF; len: 13; d_gene: -; abundance: -; j_gene: TRBJ1-6; v_gene: TRBV2
CDR3nt: TGCGCCAGCAGCTTGGGGGACAGGACCAATTCACCCCTCCACTTT; CDR3aa: CASSLGDRTNSPLHF; len: 15; d_gene: TRBD1; abundance: -; j_gene: TRBJ1-6; v_gene: TRBV5-1
CDR3nt: TGTGCCAGCACCCCGAGGAATGAGTATGGCTACACCTTC; CDR3aa: CASTPRNEYGYTF; len: 13; d_gene: -; abundance: -; j_gene: TRBJ1-2; v_gene: TRBV7-2
CDR3nt: TGTGCCAGCAGTTACGGGTCGGGGGGACAAGAGACCCAGTACTTC; CDR3aa: CASSYGSGGQETQYF; len: 15; d_gene: TRBD2; abundance: -; j_gene: TRBJ2-5; v_gene: TRBV6-5
CDR3nt: TGTGCCAGCGCAACTAGCGGAGTATACGAGCAGTACTTC; CDR3aa: CASATSGVYEQYF; len: 13; d_gene: TRBD2; abundance: -; j_gene: TRBJ2-7; v_gene: TRBV28
CDR3nt: TGTGCCAGCAGCTTACACCATACGGGGCAGCCCCAGCATTTT; CDR3aa: CASSLHHTGQPQHF; len: 14; d_gene: -; abundance: -; j_gene: TRBJ1-5; v_gene: TRBV7-2
CDR3nt: TGTGCCAGCAGCGTAGCTGAGTTTTCCTACGAGCAGTACTTC; CDR3aa: CASSVAEFSYEQYF; len: 14; d_gene: -; abundance: -; j_gene: TRBJ2-7; v_gene: TRBV9
CDR3nt: TGTGCCAGCAGTTACGGCGGGGGGAACACTGAAGCTTTCTTT; CDR3aa: CASSYGGGNTEAFF; len: 14; d_gene: -; abundance: -; j_gene: TRBJ1-1; v_gene: TRBV6-6